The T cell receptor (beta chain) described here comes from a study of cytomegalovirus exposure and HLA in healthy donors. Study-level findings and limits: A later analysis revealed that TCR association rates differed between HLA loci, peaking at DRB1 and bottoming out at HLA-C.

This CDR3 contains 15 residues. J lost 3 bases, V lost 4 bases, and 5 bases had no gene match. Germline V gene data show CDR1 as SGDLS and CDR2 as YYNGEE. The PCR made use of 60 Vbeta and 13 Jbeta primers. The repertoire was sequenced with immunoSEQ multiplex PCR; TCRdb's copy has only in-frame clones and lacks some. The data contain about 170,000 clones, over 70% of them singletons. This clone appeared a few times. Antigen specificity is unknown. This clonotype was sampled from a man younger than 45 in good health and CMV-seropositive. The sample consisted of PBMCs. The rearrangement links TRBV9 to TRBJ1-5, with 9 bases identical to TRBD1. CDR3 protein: CASSPGQGNNQPQHF. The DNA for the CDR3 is TGTGCCAGCAGCCCGGGACAGGGTAACAATCAGCCCCAGCATTTT.